The 28 T cell receptor beta chains below were found in one sample sequenced in a study of blood T cell repertoires in COVID-19. The repertoire was sequenced with immunoSEQ multiplex PCR; TCRdb's copy has only in-frame clones and lacks some. The repertoire holds some 150,000 clones, more than 70% seen once, with 10% to 15% in the top ten. Sequencing used peripheral blood. These receptor sequences come from a man in his 60s with active or convalescent COVID-19.

The chain uses TRBV2 and TRBJ2-3; 7 bases fit TRBD1. The V gene's germline CDR1 is SNHLY and CDR2 FYNNEI. The CDR3 runs 19 residues. With 4 bases clipped from V and 0 bases from J, the junction kept 16 bases outside the gene matches. The chain's CDR3 is CASSVRARTGNPSTDTQYF. The CDR3 DNA reads as TGTGCCAGCAGTGTAAGGGCGAGGACAGGCAATCCGAGCACAGATACGCAGTATTTT.

This clone was recorded at least ten times. The chain has TRBV2 and TRBJ2-2, with D tentatively TRBD1 (5 bases). There are 15 residues in the CDR3. In germline, CDR1 is SNHLY, CDR2 FYNNEI. V was shortened by 2 bases and J by 0 bases, with 7 bases between the two germline ends. CDR3 loop: CASSELTANTGELFF. CDR3 in DNA: TGTGCCAGCAGTGAATTGACAGCGAACACCGGGGAGCTGTTTTTT.

This sequence joins TRBV7-2 and TRBJ1-2; TRBD1 aligns across 9 bases. This CDR3 is built from 15 residues. V was clipped by 10 bases and J by 2 bases; unmatched bases: 11. Germline V gene data show CDR1 as SGHTA and CDR2 as FQGNSA. The CDR3 protein is CATDPGTGSNYGYTF. For the CDR3, the DNA is TGTGCCACCGATCCGGGGACAGGGTCCAACTATGGCTACACCTTC.

This clone appeared once. The chain has TRBV11-2 and TRBJ2-1; D gene unclear. Trimming pared 0 bases from V and 9 bases from J, leaving 3 bases between. CDR3 size: 11 residues. Germline CDR1 SGHAT, CDR2 FQNNGV. As DNA, the CDR3 is TGTGCCAGCAGCTTAGACGGTGAGCAGTTCTTC. It specifies CASSLDGEQFF.

This clone was found once. This chain uses TRBV25-1 with TRBJ1-3; maybe TRBD1 (5 bases). This CDR3 is 16 amino acids long. V was shortened by 4 bases and J by 0 bases, with 13 bases between the two germline ends. Germline assignment: CDR1 MGHDK and CDR2 SYGVNS. CDR3 sequence reads: CASSVMQGGSGNTIYF. The CDR3 DNA is TGTGCCAGCAGTGTGATGCAGGGAGGCTCTGGAAACACCATATATTTT.

The V gene is TRBV28, the J gene TRBJ1-6; D uncertain. The CDR3 spans 13 residues. Germline CDR1 reads MDHEN; CDR2 reads SYDVKM. The V gene lost 6 bases and the J gene lost 9 bases, with 12 bases spanning the gap. The CDR3 is CASSLTGGSPLHF. The CDR3 coding sequence is TGTGCCAGCAGCCTTACCGGAGGTTCACCCCTCCACTTT.

This clone was picked up many times. The CDR3 DNA follows: TGCGCCAGCAGTCAATCGAGAGCGGGGACAGGGCCGAATCAGCCCCAGCATTTT. It encodes CASSQSRAGTGPNQPQHF. The V and J genes are TRBV23-1 and TRBJ1-5; 9 bases match TRBD1. TRBV23-1 is reported as an ORF; its role is uncertain. The CDR3 contains 18 residues. V gave up 0 bases and J gave up 4 bases; unmatched junction bases: 10.

The chain carries TRBV11-2 and TRBJ2-1, with 7 bases aligning to TRBD2. Germline V gene lookup returns CDR1 SGHAT and CDR2 FQNNGV. V shed 0 bases, J shed 9 bases, and the junction held 11 bases outside the gene matches. This CDR3 contains 16 residues. The CDR3 spells CASSLEGRVSAAEQFF. DNA for the CDR3: TGTGCCAGCAGCTTAGAGGGGAGGGTGAGCGCGGCTGAGCAGTTCTTC.

This clone was seen once. The chain combines TRBV29-1 with TRBJ2-7, with 7 bases identical to TRBD2. The V gene's germline CDR1 is SQVTM and CDR2 ANQGSEA. The CDR3 extends over 12 amino acids. V lost 3 bases to trimming and J lost 4 bases; unmatched junction nucleotides: 3. The CDR3 reads CSVEVGGYEQYF. For the CDR3, the DNA is TGCAGCGTTGAGGTGGGAGGGTACGAGCAGTACTTC.

This clone was seen a handful of times. The rearrangement links TRBV28 to TRBJ1-1; D is undetermined. The CDR3 sequence is 12 residues long. From germline, CDR1 is MDHEN and CDR2 SYDVKM. Trimming cost V 3 bases and J 11 bases, with 13 bases left between them. The CDR3 sequence: CASSFRFGGAFF. DNA of the CDR3: TGTGCCAGCAGTTTCAGGTTCGGAGGGGCTTTCTTT.

This chain uses TRBV19 with TRBJ1-6, with 7 bases aligning to TRBD1. V lost 4 bases, J lost 10 bases, and 7 bases stayed unmatched. This CDR3 contains 14 residues. The germline V gene has CDR1 LNHDA and CDR2 SQIVND (reference sequence). The CDR3 coding sequence is TGTGCCAGTAGTACGCGACAGGGACTCTCACCCCTCCACTTT. Amino acids: CASSTRQGLSPLHF.

This sequence joins TRBV28 and TRBJ2-1; 7 bases fit TRBD2. Trimming cost V 2 bases and J 2 bases; bases outside gene matches: 6. There are 16 residues in the CDR3. Germline V gene lookup returns CDR1 MDHEN and CDR2 SYDVKM. The chain's CDR3 is CASSLMGGGTYNEQFF. CDR3 in DNA: TGTGCCAGCAGTTTAATGGGGGGGGGAACCTACAATGAGCAGTTCTTC. Full variable domain (rest looked up from reference TRBV28 and TRBJ2-1): DVKVTQSSRYLVKRTGEKVFLECVQDMDHENMFWYRQDPGLGLRLIYFSYDVKMKEKGDIPEGYSVSREKKERFSLILESASTNQTSMYLCASSLMGGGTYNEQFFGPGTRLTVL.

This rearrangement joins TRBV27 to TRBJ1-4, with D possibly matching TRBD1 (6 bases). Germline V lookup: CDR1 MNHEY, CDR2 SMNVEV (reference sequence). The CDR3 sequence is 14 residues long. V was shortened by 5 bases and J by 7 bases, with 14 bases between the two germline ends. The CDR3 DNA reads TGTGCCAGCAGTCCGGTGGGGGCGGGTGAAAAACTGTTTTTT. It encodes CASSPVGAGEKLFF. Supplemented by reference TRBV27 and TRBJ1-4, the full variable domain reads EAQVTQNPRYLITVTGKKLTVTCSQNMNHEYMSWYRQDPGLGLRQIYYSMNVEVTDKGDVPEGYKVSRKEKRNFPLILESPSPNQTSLYFCASSPVGAGEKLFFGSGTQLSVL.

This clone was counted once. The chain uses TRBV15 and TRBJ1-4; D perhaps matches TRBD1 (5 bases). Trimming took off 1 base at V and 0 bases at J, with 12 bases between the two ends. Germline CDR1 LNHNV, CDR2 YYDKDF (reference sequence). CDR3 length: 17 residues. The CDR3 nucleotides read TGTGCCACCAGCAGAGGCAGGGCGGTAACAACTAATGAAAAACTGTTTTTT. Its translation: CATSRGRAVTTNEKLFF.

The chain links TRBV30 to TRBJ2-6; 9 bases are shared with TRBD1. The CDR3 spans 17 residues. Germline V gene data show CDR1 as GTSNPN and CDR2 as SVGIG (reference sequence). The V gene end was trimmed by 3 bases and the J gene end by 1 base; junction bases not matched to a gene: 7. In DNA form, the CDR3 reads TGTGCCTGGAGCACGGGACAGGGTACTTCTGGGGCCAACGTCCTGACTTTC. It is translated as CAWSTGQGTSGANVLTF.

The J gene is TRBJ2-1, the V gene TRBV6-2 or TRBV6-3; 10 bases are shared with TRBD2. Germline loops: CDR1 MNHEY, CDR2 SVGEGT. This CDR3 comprises 17 residues. After removal of 6 bases from V and 3 bases from J, the junction contained 11 bases not matched to a gene. CDR3 in DNA: TGTGCCAGCAGCAACGGGCTAGCGGGAGCAGGCTACAATGAGCAGTTCTTC. Translation: CASSNGLAGAGYNEQFF.

V usage is TRBV28 and J usage is TRBJ2-7; 9 bases line up with TRBD1. V shed 3 bases and J 5 bases; nucleotides not matched to a gene: 8. Germline V gene sequence: CDR1 MDHEN, CDR2 SYDVKM. The CDR3 is 15 residues long. DNA for the CDR3: TGTGCCAGCAGTTTGCCTGGGACAGGGAGAGACGAGCAGTACTTC. Encoded protein: CASSLPGTGRDEQYF.

The rearrangement uses TRBV9 and TRBJ2-1, with D hard to call. Germline assignment: CDR1 SGDLS and CDR2 YYNGEE. V lost 1 base to trimming and J lost 1 base, with 9 bases between them. This CDR3 is built from 15 residues. The CDR3 sequence is CASSVRSASYNEQFF. CDR3 in DNA: TGTGCCAGCAGCGTAAGGAGCGCATCCTACAATGAGCAGTTCTTC.

The chain has TRBV19 and TRBJ1-3, with D tentatively TRBD1 (6 bases). Germline V gene sequence: CDR1 LNHDA, CDR2 SQIVND (reference sequence). The CDR3 runs to 16 residues. The V gene lost 7 bases and the J gene lost 2 bases, with 18 bases spanning the gap. CDR3: CASTYISGEPGNTIYF. Written as DNA, the CDR3 is TGTGCCAGTACTTACATCTCAGGGGAGCCTGGAAACACCATATATTTT.

Only one count was recorded for this clone. The chain combines TRBV7-9 with TRBJ1-3; tentative D call: TRBD1 (5 bases). The CDR3 is 15 residues long. Per the germline V gene, CDR1 is SEHNR and CDR2 is FQNEAQ (reference sequence). V shed 0 bases and J shed 4 bases, with 10 bases lying between them. The CDR3 loop reads CASSLAGASGNTIYF. DNA for the CDR3: TGTGCCAGCAGCTTAGCAGGGGCTTCCGGAAACACCATATATTTT. Based on the CDR3 plus reference TRBV7-9 and TRBJ1-3, the full variable domain is DTGVSQNPRHKITKRGQNVTFRCDPISEHNRLYWYRQTLGQGPEFLTYFQNEAQLEKSRLLSDRFSAERPKGSFSTLEIQRTEQGDSAMYLCASSLAGASGNTIYFGEGSWLTVV.

The V call is TRBV20-1, the J call TRBJ2-5, with D hard to call. The germline V and J ends were trimmed by 1 base and 7 bases, with 4 bases remaining between them. Germline CDR1 and CDR2: DFQATT and SNEGSKA (reference sequence). The CDR3 totals 10 residues. Written as DNA, the CDR3 is TGCAGTGCTAGAGTCCTGACCCAGTACTTC. Amino acids: CSARVLTQYF.

V gene TRBV9 combines with J gene TRBJ2-1; TRBD2 aligns across 13 bases. The junction had 8 bases not matched to a gene; V was cut back by 0 bases and J by 5 bases. Germline CDR1 reads SGDLS; CDR2 reads YYNGEE. This CDR3 comprises 18 residues. The CDR3 loop reads CASSVATGLAGKNNEQFF. In nucleotides, the CDR3 is TGTGCCAGCAGCGTAGCTACGGGACTAGCGGGAAAAAACAATGAGCAGTTCTTC.

This clone has more than one count but fewer than ten. The V and J genes are TRBV7-9 and TRBJ1-2, with 7 bases that match TRBD1. Germline V gene sequence: CDR1 SEHNR, CDR2 FQNEAQ (reference sequence). V dropped 5 bases and J dropped 8; count of bases not matched to a gene: 5. This CDR3 contains 12 residues. The CDR3, as DNA: TGTGCCAGCAGCCCAACAGGGGTCGGCTACACCTTC. Its translation: CASSPTGVGYTF.

The chain is built from TRBV25-1 and TRBJ2-7; 9 bases map to TRBD1. Germline values: CDR1 MGHDK, CDR2 SYGVNS. The CDR3 totals 15 residues. Losses at the gene ends were 8 bases for V and 6 bases for J; bases not matched to a gene: 14. CDR3 in amino acids: CASRQTGGIIIEQYF. CDR3 nucleotide sequence: TGTGCCAGCCGACAAACAGGGGGCATCATAATCGAGCAGTACTTC.

The chain recombines TRBV3-1 (or the pseudogene TRBV3-2) with TRBJ1-5, with TRBD1 matching over 8 bases. The CDR3 has 14 residues. The germline V gene encodes CDR1 LGHDT and CDR2 YNNKEL (reference sequence). After removal of 1 base from V and 7 bases from J, the junction contained 3 bases not matched to a gene. CDR3 amino acids: CASSQGRGHQPQHF. The CDR3 DNA follows: TGTGCCAGCAGCCAAGGCAGGGGGCACCAGCCCCAGCATTTT.

DNA of the CDR3: TGTGCCAGCAGCTTGGGACTCACAGGGTTAAGGAACGGGGAGCTGTTTTTT. Translating gives CASSLGLTGLRNGELFF. The chain couples TRBV5-4 to TRBJ2-2; a weak D match, TRBD1 (6 bases). This CDR3 region has 17 residues. The V gene lost 0 bases and the J gene lost 7 bases, with 19 bases spanning the gap. CDR1 and CDR2 (germline): SGHNT, YYREEE (reference sequence). Together with reference TRBV5-4 and TRBJ2-2, the CDR3 gives the full variable domain: ETGVTQSPTHLIKTRGQQVTLRCSSQSGHNTVSWYQQALGQGPQFIFQYYREEENGRGNFPPRFSGLQFPNYSSELNVNALELDDSALYLCASSLGLTGLRNGELFFGEGSRLTVL.

This clone was counted once. This sequence joins TRBV27 and TRBJ2-1; 7 bases are a match to TRBD2. CDR1 and CDR2 (germline): MNHEY, SMNVEV (reference sequence). The J segment lost 0 bases and the V segment lost 5 bases, leaving 1 base of the junction unmatched. This CDR3 contains 14 residues. The CDR3 here is CASSVAGSYNEQFF. The CDR3 nucleotides read TGTGCCAGCAGTGTAGCGGGCTCCTACAATGAGCAGTTCTTC.

This clone came up a few times. This chain connects TRBV11-2 to TRBJ1-5, with 9 positions matching TRBD1. V lost 1 base, J lost 5 bases, and 6 bases stayed unmatched. CDR1 is SGHAT and CDR2 is FQNNGV in the germline V gene. The CDR3 has 16 residues. CDR3 sequence (DNA): TGTGCCAGCAGCTTAGGGACAGGGGCTTTGGATCAGCCCCAGCATTTT. Its protein is CASSLGTGALDQPQHF.